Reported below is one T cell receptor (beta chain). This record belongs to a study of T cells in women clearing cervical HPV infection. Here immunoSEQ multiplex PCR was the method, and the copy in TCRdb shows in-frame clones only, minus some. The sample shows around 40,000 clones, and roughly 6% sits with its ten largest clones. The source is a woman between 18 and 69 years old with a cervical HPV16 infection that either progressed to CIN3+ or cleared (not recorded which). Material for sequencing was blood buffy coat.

This CDR3 reads CASNRDRGEKLFF. The CDR3 bases that were read are TGTGCCAGCAACCGGGACAGGGGTGAAAAA. The V and J genes are TRBV2 and TRBJ1-4; 10 bases are shared with TRBD1. The read comes to an end 3 residues before the CDR3 does, leaving the germline J gene to fill in the end. V gave up 7 bases and J gave up 7 bases; unmatched junction bases: 3. CDR3 length equals 13 residues. Germline CDR1 and CDR2: SNHLY and FYNNEI.